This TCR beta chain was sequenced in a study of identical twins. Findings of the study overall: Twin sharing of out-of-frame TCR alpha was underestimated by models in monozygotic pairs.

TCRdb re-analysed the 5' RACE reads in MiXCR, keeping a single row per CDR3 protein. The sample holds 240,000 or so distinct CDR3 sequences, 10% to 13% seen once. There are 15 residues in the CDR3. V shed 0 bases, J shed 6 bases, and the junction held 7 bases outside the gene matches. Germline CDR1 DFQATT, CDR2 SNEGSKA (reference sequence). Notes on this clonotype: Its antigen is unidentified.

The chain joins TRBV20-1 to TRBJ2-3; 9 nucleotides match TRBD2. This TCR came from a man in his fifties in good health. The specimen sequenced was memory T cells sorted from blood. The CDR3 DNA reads TGCAGTGCTAGAGATCCTAGCGGGGAGGGGGATACGCAGTATTTT. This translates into CSARDPSGEGDTQYF.